This T cell receptor beta chain was recovered during a study of blood T cell repertoires in COVID-19 (TCRdb year 2020). As for the study more broadly: The collaborator samples originated in the United States, Italy and Spain and spanned the acute and convalescent phases of COVID-19. The repertoires were released in a freely available public database meant as a resource for research on the immune response to SARS-CoV-2. Subjects who had been exposed to COVID-19, were actively infected with it, or had recovered from it provided the deeply sampled blood TCRbeta repertoires that made up the dataset. The material from the prospective study consisted of cDNA or gDNA derived from T cells, B-cell-depleted T cells, or PBMCs. HLA class I and class II types, where available, came from metadata supplied by the sample provider rather than from assay-based typing. A de-identified subject ID, COVID-19 status, age in years and sex were almost always included in the sample metadata. Samples came from the ongoing ImmuneRACE study (first 160 participants) plus 1,254 subjects from 6 global collaborators. Overall study results and their limits: The quantity of clinical and demographic metadata differed by source and by participant and was supplied without curation.

From its cysteine to its phenylalanine, the CDR3 spans 15 amino acids. The read is trimmed to its CDR3 DNA, 45 bases read in frame from base 1. Looking up the germline V gene yields CDR1 SQVTM and CDR2 ANQGSEA. Deletion took 0 bases off V and 8 bases off J, with a span of 19 bases between the germline ends. One collaborating source in Seattle enrolled patients during active infection and followed them longitudinally through the course of disease. Collaborating institutions collected whole blood in K2EDTA tubes following their own protocols. For TCRbeta analysis, collaborators shipped samples as frozen whole blood, isolated PBMCs, or DNA extracted from either of those sample types. For this clone: There is no known antigen for this receptor. No much larger clone exists at a distance of one base, and base qualities are not known.

TCRbeta CDR3 regions were amplified from genomic DNA by means of the immunoSEQ Assay, a bias-controlled multiplex PCR. Turning to the authors' computational methods: The number of nucleated cells in each sample was estimated by amplification of reference gene primers within the assay. To quantify the absolute abundance of each unique TCRbeta CDR3 rearrangement, sequence reads were collapsed and filtered. For each sample, productive Simpson clonality was calculated by taking the square root of Simpson's diversity index across productive rearrangements. TCRdb re-hosts the immuneACCESS table, in-frame sequences only. Its copies lack some clones; in the studies checked, an unresolved V gene accounts for under half of them, and the cause for the rest is not known. That table gives V, J and clone size, and the DNA gave D and trimming. A total of 250,000 to 300,000 clones appear in this sample, about nine tenths of them only once. The leading ten clones occupy roughly 10% of the sample.

Source material: peripheral blood. This clonotype originated in a woman aged 25-40 years with COVID-19, enrolled during active disease. The chain uses TRBV29-1 and TRBJ1-2, and perhaps TRBD1 as D gene, on 5 matching bases. The CDR3 in this case is CSVEDGQGFMRGYTF. The DNA reads as follows: TGCAGCGTTGAAGATGGGCAGGGCTTCATGCGGGGCTACACCTTC.